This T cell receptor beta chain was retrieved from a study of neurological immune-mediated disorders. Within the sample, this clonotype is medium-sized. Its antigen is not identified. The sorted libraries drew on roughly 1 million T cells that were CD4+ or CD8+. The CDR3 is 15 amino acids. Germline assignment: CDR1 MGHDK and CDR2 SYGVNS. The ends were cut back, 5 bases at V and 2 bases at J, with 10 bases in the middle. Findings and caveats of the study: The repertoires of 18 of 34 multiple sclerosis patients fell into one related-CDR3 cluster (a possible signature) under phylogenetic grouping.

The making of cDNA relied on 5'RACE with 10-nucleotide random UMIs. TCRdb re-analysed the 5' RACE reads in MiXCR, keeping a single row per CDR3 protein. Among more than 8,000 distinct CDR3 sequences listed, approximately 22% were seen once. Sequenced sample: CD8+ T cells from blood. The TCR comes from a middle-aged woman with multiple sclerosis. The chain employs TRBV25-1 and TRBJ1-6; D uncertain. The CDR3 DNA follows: TGTGCCAGCAGTTACGCTGGCCCCTATAATTCACCCCTCCACTTT. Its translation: CASSYAGPYNSPLHF.